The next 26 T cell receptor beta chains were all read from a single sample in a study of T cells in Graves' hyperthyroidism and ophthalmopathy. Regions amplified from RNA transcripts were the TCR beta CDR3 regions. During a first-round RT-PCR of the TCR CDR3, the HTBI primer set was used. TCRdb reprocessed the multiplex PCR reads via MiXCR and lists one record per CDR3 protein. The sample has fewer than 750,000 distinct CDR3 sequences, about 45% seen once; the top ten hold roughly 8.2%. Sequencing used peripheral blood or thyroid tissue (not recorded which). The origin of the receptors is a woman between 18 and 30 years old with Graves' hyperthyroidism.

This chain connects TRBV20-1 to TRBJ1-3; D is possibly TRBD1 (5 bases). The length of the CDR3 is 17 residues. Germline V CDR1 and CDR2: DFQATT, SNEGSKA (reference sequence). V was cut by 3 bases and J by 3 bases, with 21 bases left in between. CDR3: CSARLAGEGRSGNTIYF. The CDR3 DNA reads TGCAGTGCTAGGCTAGCGGGAGAGGGGAGAAGTGGAAACACCATATATTTT.

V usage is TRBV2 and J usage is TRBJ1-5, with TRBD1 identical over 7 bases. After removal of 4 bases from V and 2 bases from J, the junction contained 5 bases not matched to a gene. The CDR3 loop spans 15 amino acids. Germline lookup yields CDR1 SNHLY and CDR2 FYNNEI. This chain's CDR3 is CASSGETGRNQPQHF. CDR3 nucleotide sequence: TGTGCCAGCAGTGGGGAGACAGGGCGCAATCAGCCCCAGCATTTT.

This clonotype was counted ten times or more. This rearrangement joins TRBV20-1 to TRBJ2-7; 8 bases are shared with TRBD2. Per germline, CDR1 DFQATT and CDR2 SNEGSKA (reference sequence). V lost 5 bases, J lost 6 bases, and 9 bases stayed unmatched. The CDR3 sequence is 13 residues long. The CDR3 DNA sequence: TGCAGTGCTGACCCCACGGGAGGGGCCGAGCAGTACTTC. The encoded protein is CSADPTGGAEQYF.

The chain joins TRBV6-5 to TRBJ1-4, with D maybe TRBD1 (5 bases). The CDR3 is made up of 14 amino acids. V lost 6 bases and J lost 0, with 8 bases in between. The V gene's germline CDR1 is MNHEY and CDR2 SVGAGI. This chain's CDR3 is CASSRGTTNEKLFF. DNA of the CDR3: TGTGCCAGCAGCCGGGGGACAACTAATGAAAAACTGTTTTTT.

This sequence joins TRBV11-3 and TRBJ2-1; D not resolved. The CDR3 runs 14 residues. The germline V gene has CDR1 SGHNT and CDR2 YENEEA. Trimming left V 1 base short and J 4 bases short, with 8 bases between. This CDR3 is CASSLAPLYNEQFF. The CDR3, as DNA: TGTGCCAGCAGCTTAGCACCCCTTTACAATGAGCAGTTCTTC.

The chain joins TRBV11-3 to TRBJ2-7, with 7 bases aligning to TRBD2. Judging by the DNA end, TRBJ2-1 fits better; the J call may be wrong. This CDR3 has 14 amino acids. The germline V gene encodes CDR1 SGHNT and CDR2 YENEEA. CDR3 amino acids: CASSLGLAVGEQFF. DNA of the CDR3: TGTGCCAGCAGCTTGGGGCTAGCGGTGGGTGAGCAGTTCTTC.

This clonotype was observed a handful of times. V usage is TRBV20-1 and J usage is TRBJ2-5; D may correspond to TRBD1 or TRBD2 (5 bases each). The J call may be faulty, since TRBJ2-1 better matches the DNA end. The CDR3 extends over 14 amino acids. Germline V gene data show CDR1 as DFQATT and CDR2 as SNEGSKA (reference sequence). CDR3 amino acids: CSAGDGVKGSEQFF. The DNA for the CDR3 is TGCAGTGCTGGGGACGGTGTGAAGGGAAGTGAGCAGTTCTTC.

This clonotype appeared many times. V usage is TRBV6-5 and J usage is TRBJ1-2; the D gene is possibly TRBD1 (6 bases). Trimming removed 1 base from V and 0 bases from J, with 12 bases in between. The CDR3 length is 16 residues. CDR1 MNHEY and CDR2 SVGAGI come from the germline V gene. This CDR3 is CASSYWTARSNYGYTF. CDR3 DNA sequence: TGTGCCAGCAGTTACTGGACAGCGCGCTCTAACTATGGCTACACCTTC.

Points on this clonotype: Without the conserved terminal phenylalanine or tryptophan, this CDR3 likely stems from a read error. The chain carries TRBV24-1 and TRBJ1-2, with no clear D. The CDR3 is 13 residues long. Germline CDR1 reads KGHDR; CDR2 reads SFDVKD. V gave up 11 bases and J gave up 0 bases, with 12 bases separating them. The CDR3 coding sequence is TGTGCCAGCAGCGGTCAGCCTAACTATGGCTACACCCTC. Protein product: CASSGQPNYGYTL.

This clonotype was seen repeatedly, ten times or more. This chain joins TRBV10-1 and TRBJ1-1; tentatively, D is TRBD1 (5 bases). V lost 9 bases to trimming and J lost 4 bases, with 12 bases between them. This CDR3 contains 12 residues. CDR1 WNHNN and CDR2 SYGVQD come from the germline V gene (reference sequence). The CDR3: CARKEGFTEAFF. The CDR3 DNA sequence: TGCGCCAGAAAGGAGGGGTTCACTGAAGCTTTCTTT.

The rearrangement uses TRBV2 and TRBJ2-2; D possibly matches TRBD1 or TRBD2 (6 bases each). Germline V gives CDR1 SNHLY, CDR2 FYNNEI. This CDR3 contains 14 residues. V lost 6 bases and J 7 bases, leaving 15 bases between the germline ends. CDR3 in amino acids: CASSPYGGGGELFF. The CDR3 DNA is TGTGCCAGCAGCCCCTACGGAGGGGGCGGGGAGCTGTTTTTT.

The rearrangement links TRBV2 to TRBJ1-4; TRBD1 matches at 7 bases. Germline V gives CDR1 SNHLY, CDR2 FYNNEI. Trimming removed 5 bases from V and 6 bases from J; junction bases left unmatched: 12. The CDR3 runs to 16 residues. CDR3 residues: CASSYTTGFKDEKLFF. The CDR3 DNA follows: TGTGCCAGCAGTTACACGACAGGGTTTAAGGATGAAAAACTGTTTTTT.

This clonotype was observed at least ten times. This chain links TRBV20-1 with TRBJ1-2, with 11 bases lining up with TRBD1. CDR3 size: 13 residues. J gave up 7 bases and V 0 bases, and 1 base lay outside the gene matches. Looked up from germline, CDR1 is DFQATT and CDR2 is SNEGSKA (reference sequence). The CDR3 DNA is TGCAGTGCTAGAGACGGGACAGGGGGTGGCTACACCTTC. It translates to CSARDGTGGGYTF.

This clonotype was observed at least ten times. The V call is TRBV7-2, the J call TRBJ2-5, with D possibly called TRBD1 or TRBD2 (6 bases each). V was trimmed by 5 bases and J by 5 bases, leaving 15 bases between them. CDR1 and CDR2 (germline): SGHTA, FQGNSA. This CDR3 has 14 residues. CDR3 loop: CASSPPGAGETQYF. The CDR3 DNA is TGTGCCAGCAGCCCCCCAGGGGCGGGGGAGACCCAGTACTTC.

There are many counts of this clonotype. Here the CDR3 DNA reads TGCAGTGCCTCGAGTGGACAGGGGAGTAATGGCTACACCTTC. The encoded protein is CSASSGQGSNGYTF. The genes are TRBV20-1 and TRBJ1-2, with 9 bases identical to TRBD1. Germline V CDR1 and CDR2: DFQATT, SNEGSKA (reference sequence). The CDR3 spans 14 residues. J lost 6 bases, V lost 6 bases, and 11 bases had no gene match.

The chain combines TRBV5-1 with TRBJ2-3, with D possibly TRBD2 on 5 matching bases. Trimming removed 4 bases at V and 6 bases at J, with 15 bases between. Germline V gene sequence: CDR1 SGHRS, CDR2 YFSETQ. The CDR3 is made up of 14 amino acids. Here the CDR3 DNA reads TGCGCCAGCAGCGTCACTAGTAGCGCTGATACGCAGTATTTT. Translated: CASSVTSSADTQYF. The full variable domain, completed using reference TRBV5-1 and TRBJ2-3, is KAGVTQTPRYLIKTRGQQVTLSCSPISGHRSVSWYQQTPGQGLQFLFEYFSETQRNKGNFPGRFSGRQFSNSRSEMNVSTLELGDSALYLCASSVTSSADTQYFGPGTRLTVL.

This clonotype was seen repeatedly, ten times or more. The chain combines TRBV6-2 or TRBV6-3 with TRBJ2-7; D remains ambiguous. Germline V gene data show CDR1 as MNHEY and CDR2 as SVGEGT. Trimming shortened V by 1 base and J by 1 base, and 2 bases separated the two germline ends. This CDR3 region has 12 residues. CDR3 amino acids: CASSYFSYEQYF. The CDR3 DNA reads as TGTGCCAGCAGTTACTTTTCCTACGAGCAGTACTTC.

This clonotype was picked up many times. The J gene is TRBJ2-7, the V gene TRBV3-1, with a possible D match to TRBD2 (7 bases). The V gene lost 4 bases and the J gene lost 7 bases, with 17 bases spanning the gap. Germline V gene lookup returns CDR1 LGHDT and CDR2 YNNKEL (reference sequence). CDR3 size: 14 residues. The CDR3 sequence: CASSRSGGLGEQYF. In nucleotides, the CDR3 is TGTGCCAGCAGCCGATCGGGGGGCCTGGGTGAGCAGTACTTC.

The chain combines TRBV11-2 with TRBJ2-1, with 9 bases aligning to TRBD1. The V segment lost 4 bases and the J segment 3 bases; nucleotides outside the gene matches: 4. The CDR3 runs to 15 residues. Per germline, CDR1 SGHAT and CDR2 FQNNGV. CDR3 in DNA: TGTGCCAGCAGCTCCGGGACAGGGTACTACAATGAGCAGTTCTTC. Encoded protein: CASSSGTGYYNEQFF. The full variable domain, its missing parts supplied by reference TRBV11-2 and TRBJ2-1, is EAGVAQSPRYKIIEKRQSVAFWCNPISGHATLYWYQQILGQGPKLLIQFQNNGVVDDSQLPKDRFSAERLKGVDSTLKIQPAKLEDSAVYLCASSSGTGYYNEQFFGPGTRLTVL.

This chain's CDR3 is CSVRTGNDYGYTF. The CDR3 DNA sequence: TGCAGCGTGCGGACAGGGAACGACTATGGCTACACCTTC. The chain carries TRBV29-1 and TRBJ1-2; 8 nucleotides match TRBD1. CDR1 is SQVTM, CDR2 ANQGSEA, per germline. V shed 6 bases and J 3 bases; nucleotides not matched to a gene: 6. The CDR3 contains 13 residues.

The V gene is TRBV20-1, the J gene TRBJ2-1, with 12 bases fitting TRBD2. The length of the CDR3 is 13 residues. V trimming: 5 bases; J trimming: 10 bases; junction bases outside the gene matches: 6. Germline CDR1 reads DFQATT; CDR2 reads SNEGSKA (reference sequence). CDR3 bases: TGCAGTGCTCCCGGACTAGCGGGACGGGAGCAGTTCTTC. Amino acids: CSAPGLAGREQFF.

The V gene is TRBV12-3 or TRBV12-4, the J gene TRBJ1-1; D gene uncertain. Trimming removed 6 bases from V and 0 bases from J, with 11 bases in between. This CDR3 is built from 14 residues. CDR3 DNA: TGTGCCAGCAGCTCCCAGGTAATGAACACTGAAGCTTTCTTT. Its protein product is CASSSQVMNTEAFF.

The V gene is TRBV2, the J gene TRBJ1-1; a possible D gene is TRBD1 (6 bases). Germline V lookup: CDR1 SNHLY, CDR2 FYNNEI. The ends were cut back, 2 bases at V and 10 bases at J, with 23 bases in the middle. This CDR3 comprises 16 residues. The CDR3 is CASSESLAGRGSGAFF. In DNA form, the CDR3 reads TGTGCCAGCAGTGAATCCCTAGCGGGCAGGGGCTCTGGAGCTTTCTTT.

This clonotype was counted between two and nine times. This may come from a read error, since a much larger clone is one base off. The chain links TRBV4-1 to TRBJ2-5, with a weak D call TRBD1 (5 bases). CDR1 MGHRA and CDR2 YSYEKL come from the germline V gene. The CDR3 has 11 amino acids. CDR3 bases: TGCGCCATATACACAGGAGAGACCCAGTGCTTC. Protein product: CAIYTGETQCF.

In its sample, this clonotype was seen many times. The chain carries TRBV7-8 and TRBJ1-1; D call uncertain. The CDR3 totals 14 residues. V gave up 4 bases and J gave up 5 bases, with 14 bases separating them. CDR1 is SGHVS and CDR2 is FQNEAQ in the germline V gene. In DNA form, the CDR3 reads TGTGCCAGCAGCTCGCCACGAGGTCGGACTGAAGCTTTCTTT. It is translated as CASSSPRGRTEAFF.

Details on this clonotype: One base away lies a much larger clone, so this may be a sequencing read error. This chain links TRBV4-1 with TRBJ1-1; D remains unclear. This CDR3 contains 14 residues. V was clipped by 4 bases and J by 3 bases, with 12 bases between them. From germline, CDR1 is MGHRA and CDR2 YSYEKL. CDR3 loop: CASSREGGYTEAFF. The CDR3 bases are TGCGCCAGCAGCCGAGAGGGCGGGTACACTGAAGCTTTCTTT.